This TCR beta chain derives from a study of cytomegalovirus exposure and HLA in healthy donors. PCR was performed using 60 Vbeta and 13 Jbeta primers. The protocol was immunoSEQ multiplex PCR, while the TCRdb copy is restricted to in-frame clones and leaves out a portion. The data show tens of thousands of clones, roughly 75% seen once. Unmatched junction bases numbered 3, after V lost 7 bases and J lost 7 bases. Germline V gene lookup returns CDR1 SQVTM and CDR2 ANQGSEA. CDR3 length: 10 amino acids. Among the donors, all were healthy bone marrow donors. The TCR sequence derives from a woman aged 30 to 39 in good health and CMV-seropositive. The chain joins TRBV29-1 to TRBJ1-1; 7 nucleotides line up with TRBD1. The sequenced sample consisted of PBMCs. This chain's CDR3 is CSARQGEAFF. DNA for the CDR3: TGCAGCGCCCGACAGGGTGAAGCTTTCTTT. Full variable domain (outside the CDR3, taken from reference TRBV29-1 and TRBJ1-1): SAVISQKPSRDICQRGTSLTIQCQVDSQVTMMFWYRQQPGQSLTLIATANQGSEATYESGFVIDKFPISRPNLTFSTLTVSNMSPEDSSIYLCSARQGEAFFGQGTRLTVV.